The sequence of this T cell receptor beta chain was determined in a study of PD-1 blockade in mismatch repair-deficient tumors. The table came from immunoSEQ multiplex PCR; TCRdb's copy has only in-frame clones and leaves some out. The sample gives roughly 70,000 clones, around four fifths of which show up once; 4.5% to 6.5% is in the top ten. PCR or immunohistochemistry showed mismatch repair deficiency in every enrolled patient. CDR1 and CDR2 from the germline V gene are SGDLS and YYNGEE. V lost 0 bases to trimming and J lost 1 base, with 4 bases between them. The CDR3 contains 13 residues. The sample was peripheral blood, taken 2 weeks after starting pembrolizumab. The chain employs TRBV9 and TRBJ2-5; D gene ambiguous. The receptor's source is an adult with mismatch repair-deficient cancer. For the CDR3, the DNA is TGTGCCAGCAGCGTAGACGTCCAAGAGACCCAGTACTTC. It yields the protein CASSVDVQETQYF.